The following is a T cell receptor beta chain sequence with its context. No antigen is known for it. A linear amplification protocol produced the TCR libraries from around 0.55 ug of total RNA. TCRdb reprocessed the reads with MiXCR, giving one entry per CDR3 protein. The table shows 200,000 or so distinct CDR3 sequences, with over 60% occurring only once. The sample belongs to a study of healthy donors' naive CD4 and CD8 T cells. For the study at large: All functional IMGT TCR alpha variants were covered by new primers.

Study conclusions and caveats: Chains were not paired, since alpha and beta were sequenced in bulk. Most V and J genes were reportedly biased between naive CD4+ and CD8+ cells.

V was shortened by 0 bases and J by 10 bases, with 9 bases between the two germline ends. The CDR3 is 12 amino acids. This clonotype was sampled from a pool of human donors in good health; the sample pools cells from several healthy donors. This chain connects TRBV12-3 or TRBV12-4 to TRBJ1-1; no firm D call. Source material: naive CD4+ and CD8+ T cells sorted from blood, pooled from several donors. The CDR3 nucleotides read TGTGCCAGCAGTTTAGCACAGACGACAGCTTTCTTT. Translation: CASSLAQTTAFF.